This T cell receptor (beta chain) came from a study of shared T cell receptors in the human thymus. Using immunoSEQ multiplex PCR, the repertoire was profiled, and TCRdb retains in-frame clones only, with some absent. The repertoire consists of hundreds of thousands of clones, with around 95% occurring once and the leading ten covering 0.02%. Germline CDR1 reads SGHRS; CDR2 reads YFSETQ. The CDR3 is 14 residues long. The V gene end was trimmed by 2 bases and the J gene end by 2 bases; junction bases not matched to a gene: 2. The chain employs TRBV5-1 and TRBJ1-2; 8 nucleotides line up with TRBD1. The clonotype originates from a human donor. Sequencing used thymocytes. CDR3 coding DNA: TGCGCCAGCAGCTTACAGGGGGTAAACTATGGCTACACCTTC. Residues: CASSLQGVNYGYTF.